A single sample gave rise to the 10 T cell receptor beta chains below, sequenced in a study of CD8+CD57+ T cells in acquired aplastic anemia. For CDR3 and TCR beta VDJ profiling, genomic DNA was the template used. Each CDR3 protein is one row after TCRdb ran MiXCR on the reads. The sample shows approximately 150,000 distinct CDR3 sequences, more than 45% of them seen only once. Patients sequenced had flow cytometry evidence of CD8+CD57+ cell expansion. The sample consisted of sorted CD4+, CD8+, or CD8+CD57+ T cells (not recorded which) from PBMCs. These receptors were taken from a human donor with aplastic anemia.

The genes are TRBV14 and TRBJ2-7; tentative D call: TRBD2 (5 bases). Germline CDR1 reads SGHDN; CDR2 reads FVKESK. Deletions cut 2 bases from V and 2 bases from J, with 16 bases between. The CDR3 spans 16 residues. The CDR3 sequence is CASSQIGPGYTYEQYF. Written as DNA, the CDR3 is TGTGCCAGCAGCCAAATAGGACCGGGATACACCTACGAGCAGTACTTC.

In this sample, this clonotype turned up many times. The V call is TRBV6-6, the J call TRBJ1-5; D is unclear. CDR1 and CDR2 (germline): MNHNY, SVGAGI (reference sequence). V lost 0 bases and J lost 3, with 3 bases in between. This CDR3 spans 13 amino acids. CDR3 sequence: CASSYSINQPQHF. CDR3 DNA: TGTGCCAGCAGTTACTCTATCAATCAGCCCCAGCATTTT.

This clonotype was recorded many times. The J gene is TRBJ2-7, the V gene TRBV6-5; the D gene is possibly TRBD2 (5 bases). In germline, CDR1 is MNHEY, CDR2 SVGAGI. With 6 bases removed from V and 2 bases from J, the gap between germline ends came to 17 bases. The CDR3 runs to 15 residues. The CDR3 bases are TGTGCCAGCAGCCCCGCCTCCCGGGGTGCCTACGAGCAGTACTTC. It yields the protein CASSPASRGAYEQYF.

This clonotype was detected many times. The chain has TRBV20-1 and TRBJ2-1; TRBD2 matches at 9 bases. The length of the CDR3 is 16 residues. The J segment lost 2 bases and the V segment lost 0 bases, leaving 5 bases of the junction unmatched. The germline gives CDR1 DFQATT, CDR2 SNEGSKA (reference sequence). The CDR3 loop reads CSARDAAGGPYNEQFF. The CDR3 DNA follows: TGCAGTGCTAGAGATGCGGCGGGGGGGCCCTACAATGAGCAGTTCTTC.

The table lists this clonotype with many counts. The chain couples TRBV29-1 to TRBJ1-4; D perhaps matches TRBD1 (6 bases). The CDR3 consists of 15 residues. Germline V CDR1 and CDR2: SQVTM, ANQGSEA. The V gene lost 4 bases and the J gene lost 5 bases, with 17 bases spanning the gap. DNA for the CDR3: TGCAGCGTTGCGTTCCGGGACACTTTAAATGAAAAACTGTTTTTT. This gives the protein CSVAFRDTLNEKLFF.

There are many counts of this clonotype. The chain has TRBV12-3 or TRBV12-4 and TRBJ2-7; tentative D call: TRBD2 (6 bases). Trimming pared 4 bases from V and 0 bases from J, leaving 13 bases between. This CDR3 region has 15 residues. CDR3 amino acids: CASSSGGAHSYEQYF. CDR3 nucleotide sequence: TGTGCCAGCAGTTCCGGCGGGGCCCACTCCTACGAGCAGTACTTC.

This clonotype was recorded at least ten times. The chain joins TRBV18 to TRBJ2-7; 7 bases line up with TRBD2. CDR1 KGHSH and CDR2 LQKENI come from the germline V gene. The CDR3 totals 13 residues. The V and J ends lost 4 bases and 9 bases, in that order; junction bases with no gene match: 9. CDR3 amino acids: CASSRPGLAVQYF. CDR3 nucleotides: TGTGCCAGCTCACGCCCCGGGCTAGCGGTGCAGTACTTC.

The CDR3 protein is CASSREGQRDSYTF. The CDR3, as DNA: TGTGCCAGCAGCAGAGAGGGACAGCGGGATAGCTACACCTTC. The rearrangement links TRBV7-3 to TRBJ1-2; 7 bases are a match to TRBD1. J gave up 9 bases and V 5 bases, and 12 bases lay outside the gene matches. The CDR3 length is 14 residues. CDR1 and CDR2 from the germline V gene are SGHTA and FQGTGA.

This clonotype showed up many times. The chain uses TRBV12-3 or TRBV12-4 and TRBJ2-1, with 8 positions matching TRBD1. The CDR3 spans 16 residues. After removal of 3 bases from V and 3 bases from J, the junction contained 7 bases not matched to a gene. The CDR3 here is CASSFRDGQGYNEQFF. The CDR3 DNA is TGTGCCAGCAGTTTTCGGGACGGACAGGGCTACAATGAGCAGTTCTTC.

This clonotype was observed a few times. The chain joins TRBV27 to TRBJ2-5; maybe TRBD2 (5 bases). This CDR3 comprises 15 residues. V lost 0 bases to trimming and J lost 5 bases, with 13 bases between them. The germline gives CDR1 MNHEY, CDR2 SMNVEV (reference sequence). The CDR3 reads CASSLSHLATETQYF. CDR3 coding DNA: TGTGCCAGCAGTTTATCCCACCTAGCAACCGAGACCCAGTACTTC.